These 27 T cell receptor beta chains share one sample of origin, sequenced in a study of OX40 agonist ivuxolimab in advanced cancers. Using immunoSEQ multiplex PCR, the repertoire was profiled, and TCRdb retains in-frame clones only, with some absent. Here the sample spans 70,000 or so clones, 92% being singletons. This specimen consisted of CD4+ or CD8+ T cells sorted from blood, obtained in a trial of the OX40 agonist ivuxolimab. Receptor source: an adult with an advanced solid tumor such as melanoma, head and neck, liver or kidney cancer.

V gene TRBV27 combines with J gene TRBJ2-7; no firm D call. The CDR3 contains 15 residues. Per germline, CDR1 MNHEY and CDR2 SMNVEV (reference sequence). The V end was cut by 3 bases, the J end by 3 bases, with 15 bases between. The CDR3 protein is CASSFISSSRYEQYF. DNA for the CDR3: TGTGCCAGCAGTTTCATCTCCTCGTCGCGCTACGAGCAGTACTTC.

The chain has TRBV5-1 and TRBJ1-1; no clear D. The CDR3 sequence is 13 residues long. Trimming shortened V by 7 bases and J by 7 bases, and 17 bases separated the two germline ends. Germline V CDR1 and CDR2: SGHRS, YFSETQ. The CDR3 coding sequence is TGCGCCAGCCGGTTGTCAGCCGGAAATGAAGCTTTCTTT. The encoded protein is CASRLSAGNEAFF. Combining the CDR3 with reference TRBV5-1 and TRBJ1-1 gives the whole variable domain KAGVTQTPRYLIKTRGQQVTLSCSPISGHRSVSWYQQTPGQGLQFLFEYFSETQRNKGNFPGRFSGRQFSNSRSEMNVSTLELGDSALYLCASRLSAGNEAFFGQGTRLTVV.

V usage is TRBV27 and J usage is TRBJ2-7, with TRBD2 matching over 7 bases. From germline, CDR1 is MNHEY and CDR2 SMNVEV (reference sequence). Trimming took 5 bases from V and 0 from J; bases not matched to a gene: 10. This CDR3 spans 16 amino acids. This CDR3 is CASSPSLGRVSYEQYF. In DNA form, the CDR3 reads TGTGCCAGCAGTCCCTCTTTAGGGAGGGTCTCCTACGAGCAGTACTTC.

V usage is TRBV9 and J usage is TRBJ2-1, with 10 bases aligning to TRBD2. The V segment lost 1 base and the J segment 7 bases; nucleotides outside the gene matches: 5. Germline loops: CDR1 SGDLS, CDR2 YYNGEE. This CDR3 is 15 amino acids long. CDR3 sequence reads: CASSVTSGGANEQFF. In DNA form, the CDR3 reads TGTGCCAGCAGCGTAACCAGCGGGGGGGCTAATGAGCAGTTCTTC.

The chain couples TRBV6-5 to TRBJ2-7; a possible D gene is TRBD2 (6 bases). The CDR3 loop spans 14 amino acids. CDR1 MNHEY and CDR2 SVGAGI come from the germline V gene. Trimming stripped 10 bases from V and 3 bases from J, with 19 bases between. CDR3 nucleotide sequence: TGTGCCACCGAAATTGATGGAGGGGTCTACGAGCAGTACTTC. Translation: CATEIDGGVYEQYF.

The rearrangement joins TRBV4-1 to TRBJ2-1; weak D call: TRBD1 (7 bases). Germline CDR1 and CDR2: MGHRA and YSYEKL. This CDR3 has 16 residues. Trimming stripped 3 bases from V and 6 bases from J, with 18 bases between. In DNA, the CDR3 is TGCGCCAGCAGCCAGACGGTCGACAGGGAGGTCAATGAGCAGTTCTTC. Translating it yields CASSQTVDREVNEQFF.

The chain couples TRBV5-8 to TRBJ2-3; D is unresolved. The CDR3 is 15 amino acids. Trimming pared 6 bases from V and 0 bases from J, leaving 14 bases between. Per the germline V gene, CDR1 is SGHTS and CDR2 is YDEGEE. The DNA for the CDR3 is TGTGCCAGCATCCCCGGTGGCGTTAGCACAGATACGCAGTATTTT. Its protein is CASIPGGVSTDTQYF.

The rearrangement uses TRBV7-8 and TRBJ1-4, with a possible D match to TRBD1 (5 bases). Looked up from germline, CDR1 is SGHVS and CDR2 is FQNEAQ. The V gene lost 5 bases and the J gene lost 3 bases, with 13 bases spanning the gap. This CDR3 spans 15 amino acids. The CDR3 DNA reads TGTGCCAGCAGCGGGATTTGGGGGTCTAATGAAAAACTGTTTTTT. Protein product: CASSGIWGSNEKLFF.

The chain couples TRBV6-5 to TRBJ1-5; 10 positions agree with TRBD1. Looked up from germline, CDR1 is MNHEY and CDR2 is SVGAGI. The CDR3 consists of 15 residues. The trim removed 5 bases at V and 5 bases at J, leaving 6 bases unmatched. The chain's CDR3 is CASSIGQGGHQPQHF. DNA for the CDR3: TGTGCCAGCAGTATCGGACAGGGGGGCCATCAGCCCCAGCATTTT.

This chain joins TRBV5-1 and TRBJ2-7, with 7 bases identical to TRBD2. The CDR3 consists of 14 residues. V shed 0 bases and J 4 bases; nucleotides not matched to a gene: 4. Germline lookup yields CDR1 SGHRS and CDR2 YFSETQ. DNA of the CDR3: TGCGCCAGCAGCTTGGTCGCTAGCGGATACGAGCAGTACTTC. This encodes CASSLVASGYEQYF.

This rearrangement joins TRBV25-1 to TRBJ2-2, with D tentatively TRBD1 (6 bases). CDR3 length: 14 residues. V shed 2 bases and J shed 7 bases, with 11 bases lying between them. Germline assignment: CDR1 MGHDK and CDR2 SYGVNS. The CDR3: CASSERQVDGELFF. In DNA form, the CDR3 reads TGTGCCAGCAGTGAAAGACAGGTCGACGGGGAGCTGTTTTTT.

The chain links TRBV9 to TRBJ2-1, with 10 bases fitting TRBD2. Germline V gene sequence: CDR1 SGDLS, CDR2 YYNGEE. Losses at the gene ends were 3 bases for V and 4 bases for J; bases not matched to a gene: 7. The CDR3 runs 16 residues. This CDR3 is CASSASRTSGYNEQFF. Written as DNA, the CDR3 is TGTGCCAGCAGCGCGAGTCGGACTAGCGGATACAATGAGCAGTTCTTC. The full variable domain, with the rest looked up from reference TRBV9 and TRBJ2-1, is DSGVTQTPKHLITATGQRVTLRCSPRSGDLSVYWYQQSLDQGLQFLIQYYNGEERAKGNILERFSAQQFPDLHSELNLSSLELGDSALYFCASSASRTSGYNEQFFGPGTRLTVL.

The table lists this clone with a count of one. The genes are TRBV27 and TRBJ1-1; TRBD1 matches 9 bases. The CDR3 sequence is 14 residues long. With V trimmed by 7 bases and J by 1 base, 4 bases remained unmatched. In germline, CDR1 is MNHEY, CDR2 SMNVEV (reference sequence). In nucleotides, the CDR3 is TGTGCCAGCATAGACAGGGGGGAGAACACTGAAGCTTTCTTT. Translated, it gives CASIDRGENTEAFF.

This chain links TRBV27 with TRBJ1-5; TRBD1 is a possible D gene (6 bases). CDR1 is MNHEY and CDR2 is SMNVEV in the germline V gene (reference sequence). Trimming cost V 8 bases and J 2 bases, with 19 bases left between them. The CDR3 is 16 residues long. CDR3 in amino acids: CASRPGGAGGNQPQHF. In DNA form, the CDR3 reads TGTGCCAGCCGTCCCGGCGGGGCAGGGGGCAATCAGCCCCAGCATTTT.

CDR3 protein: CASKGRGPFWGEQYF. CDR3 nucleotides: TGTGCCAGCAAAGGCAGGGGCCCCTTCTGGGGCGAGCAGTACTTC. The rearrangement links TRBV6-5 to TRBJ2-7; possibly TRBD1 for D (6 bases). The CDR3 is made up of 15 amino acids. The germline V and J ends were trimmed by 7 bases and 6 bases, with 22 bases remaining between them. Germline-derived CDR1 and CDR2 are MNHEY and SVGAGI.

The rearrangement uses TRBV7-9 and TRBJ2-5, with TRBD1 identical over 10 bases. J gave up 5 bases and V 0 bases, and 6 bases lay outside the gene matches. The CDR3 spans 16 residues. Germline lookup yields CDR1 SEHNR and CDR2 FQNEAQ (reference sequence). The CDR3 is CASSLARQGASETQYF. DNA of the CDR3: TGTGCCAGCAGCTTAGCCCGACAGGGGGCGAGTGAGACCCAGTACTTC.

This chain uses TRBV9 with TRBJ2-1, with a tentative D call TRBD1 (6 bases). From germline, CDR1 is SGDLS and CDR2 YYNGEE. This CDR3 comprises 17 residues. V was clipped by 0 bases and J by 9 bases, with 22 bases between them. The CDR3: CASSVVAGRGFIPEQFF. As DNA, the CDR3 is TGTGCCAGCAGCGTAGTTGCGGGCAGGGGTTTTATCCCTGAGCAGTTCTTC.

The V gene is TRBV7-9, the J gene TRBJ2-7; TRBD1 might be the D (5 bases). The germline V and J ends were trimmed by 3 bases and 1 base, with 10 bases remaining between them. The CDR3 has 14 amino acids. CDR1 and CDR2 (germline): SEHNR, FQNEAQ (reference sequence). CDR3 DNA sequence: TGTGCCAGCAGCTTCCTAGGGGCATCCTACGAGCAGTACTTC. Protein product: CASSFLGASYEQYF.

The chain couples TRBV28 to TRBJ1-5; 9 nucleotides agree with TRBD1. This CDR3 is built from 15 residues. The germline V gene encodes CDR1 MDHEN and CDR2 SYDVKM. The V and J ends lost 6 bases and 2 bases, in that order; junction bases with no gene match: 5. Here the CDR3 reads CASSPTGGGNQPQHF. The CDR3 coding sequence is TGTGCCAGCAGCCCGACAGGGGGTGGCAATCAGCCCCAGCATTTT.

V and J are TRBV7-6 and TRBJ2-2, with 9 bases lining up with TRBD1. Germline V CDR1 and CDR2: SGHVS, FNYEAQ. Trimming took 1 base from V and 6 from J; bases not matched to a gene: 3. The CDR3 covers 15 residues. The CDR3 coding sequence is TGTGCCAGCAGCTTAGAGCGACAGGGGGCCGGGGAGCTGTTTTTT. This sequence encodes CASSLERQGAGELFF.

A single count supports this clone. V and J are TRBV18 and TRBJ2-7; D is perhaps TRBD1 (6 bases). Germline CDR1 KGHSH, CDR2 LQKENI. The CDR3 contains 19 residues. V was cut by 2 bases and J by 0 bases, with 23 bases left in between. The CDR3 here is CASSPGDIRAEQSSYEQYF. As DNA, the CDR3 is TGTGCCAGCTCACCAGGGGACATCAGGGCAGAGCAAAGCTCCTACGAGCAGTACTTC. Full variable domain (missing parts from reference TRBV18 and TRBJ2-7): NAGVMQNPRHLVRRRGQEARLRCSPMKGHSHVYWYRQLPEEGLKFMVYLQKENIIDESGMPKERFSAEFPKEGPSILRIQQVVRGDSAAYFCASSPGDIRAEQSSYEQYFGPGTRLTVT.

This chain uses TRBV11-2 with TRBJ2-7; D is unclear. The CDR3 loop spans 13 amino acids. V was trimmed by 1 base and J by 7 bases, leaving 11 bases between them. From germline, CDR1 is SGHAT and CDR2 FQNNGV. For the CDR3, the DNA is TGTGCCAGCAGCTTAGGTGGGGTTGGGGAGCAGTACTTC. This sequence encodes CASSLGGVGEQYF.

In this sample, this clone turned up once. V gene TRBV10-3 combines with J gene TRBJ1-1; 8 bases agree with TRBD1. The CDR3 has 13 residues. CDR1 is ENHRY, CDR2 SYGVKD, per germline. Trimming removed 8 bases from V and 2 bases from J; junction bases left unmatched: 4. DNA of the CDR3: TGTGCCATCGGGACAGGAGATAACACTGAAGCTTTCTTT. It translates to CAIGTGDNTEAFF.

This chain uses TRBV7-8 with TRBJ2-7; D call uncertain. Trimming took 3 bases from V and 1 from J, leaving 7 bases between them. The germline V gene encodes CDR1 SGHVS and CDR2 FQNEAQ. This CDR3 is built from 13 residues. The CDR3 sequence: CASSFTQSYEQYF. In DNA, the CDR3 is TGTGCCAGCAGCTTCACCCAATCCTACGAGCAGTACTTC.

This chain connects TRBV9 to TRBJ2-2; maybe TRBD2 (7 bases). V shed 1 base and J shed 0 bases, with 13 bases lying between them. This CDR3 is 17 amino acids long. CDR1 is SGDLS and CDR2 is YYNGEE in the germline V gene. The CDR3 bases are TGTGCCAGCAGCGTATCCCGGGGGGCCCCGAACACCGGGGAGCTGTTTTTT. Translating gives CASSVSRGAPNTGELFF.

The rearrangement links TRBV7-6 to TRBJ1-2, with 9 positions matching TRBD1. The CDR3 runs to 15 residues. After removal of 5 bases from V and 3 bases from J, the junction contained 7 bases not matched to a gene. Germline lookup yields CDR1 SGHVS and CDR2 FNYEAQ. CDR3 coding DNA: TGTGCCAGCAGCCCCCGGACAGGGGCTCACTATGGCTACACCTTC. This gives the protein CASSPRTGAHYGYTF.

This chain links TRBV12-1 with TRBJ2-7; the table's TRBD2 call for D was not verified on the DNA. TRBV12-1 is a known pseudogene. This CDR3 is 16 amino acids long. The CDR3 sequence: CASSFHGGIGFYEQYF. CDR3 nucleotide sequence: TGTGCCAGCAGCTTCCACGGGGGGATAGGGTTCTACGAGCAGTACTTC.